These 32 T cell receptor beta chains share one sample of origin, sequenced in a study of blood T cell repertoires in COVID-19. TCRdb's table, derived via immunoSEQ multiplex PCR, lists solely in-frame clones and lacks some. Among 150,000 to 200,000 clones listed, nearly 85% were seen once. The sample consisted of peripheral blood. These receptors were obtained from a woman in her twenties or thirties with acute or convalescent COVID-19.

CDR3 nucleotide sequence: TGCGCCAGCAGCCATACAAACAGCCGTAATTCACCCCTCCACTTT. Its translation is CASSHTNSRNSPLHF. The chain uses TRBV4-1 and TRBJ1-6; D is undetermined. This CDR3 is built from 15 residues. CDR1 is MGHRA, CDR2 YSYEKL, per germline. V was clipped by 3 bases and J by 6 bases, with 12 bases between them.

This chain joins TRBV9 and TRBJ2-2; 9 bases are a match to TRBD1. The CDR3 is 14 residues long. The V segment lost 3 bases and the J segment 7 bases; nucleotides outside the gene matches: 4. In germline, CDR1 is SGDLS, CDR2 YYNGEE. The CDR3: CASSARDRDGELFF. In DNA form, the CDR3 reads TGTGCCAGCAGCGCCCGGGACAGGGACGGGGAGCTGTTTTTT.

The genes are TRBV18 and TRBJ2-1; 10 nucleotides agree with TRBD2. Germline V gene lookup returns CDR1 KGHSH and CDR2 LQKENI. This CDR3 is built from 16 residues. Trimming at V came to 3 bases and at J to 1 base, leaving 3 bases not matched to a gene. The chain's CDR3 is CASSPLAGASYNEQFF. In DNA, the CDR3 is TGTGCCAGCTCACCGCTAGCGGGAGCGTCCTACAATGAGCAGTTCTTC.

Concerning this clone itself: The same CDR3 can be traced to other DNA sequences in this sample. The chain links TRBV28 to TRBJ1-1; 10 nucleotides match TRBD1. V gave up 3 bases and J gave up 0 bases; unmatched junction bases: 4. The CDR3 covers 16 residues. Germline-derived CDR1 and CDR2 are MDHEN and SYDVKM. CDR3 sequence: CASSLPTGGMNTEAFF. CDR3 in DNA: TGTGCCAGCAGTTTGCCGACAGGGGGCATGAACACTGAAGCTTTCTTT.

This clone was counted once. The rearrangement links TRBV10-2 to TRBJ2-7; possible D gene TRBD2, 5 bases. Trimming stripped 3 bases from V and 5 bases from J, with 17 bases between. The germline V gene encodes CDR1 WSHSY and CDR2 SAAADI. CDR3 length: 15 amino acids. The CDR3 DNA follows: TGCGCCAGCAGTGATTATAGCCTAGCCCCCGACGAGCAGTACTTC. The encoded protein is CASSDYSLAPDEQYF.

CDR3: CASSPGLARNEQYF. The CDR3 bases are TGTGCCAGCAGCCCGGGACTAGCGAGGAACGAGCAGTACTTC. The chain recombines TRBV11-3 with TRBJ2-7; 10 bases fit TRBD2. The J segment lost 5 bases and the V segment lost 5 bases, leaving 6 bases of the junction unmatched. Looked up from germline, CDR1 is SGHNT and CDR2 is YENEEA. The length of the CDR3 is 14 residues. The full variable domain, completed using reference TRBV11-3 and TRBJ2-7, is EAGVVQSPRYKIIEKKQPVAFWCNPISGHNTLYWYLQNLGQGPELLIRYENEEAVDDSQLPKDRFSAERLKGVDSTLKIQPAELGDSAVYLCASSPGLARNEQYFGPGTRLTVT.

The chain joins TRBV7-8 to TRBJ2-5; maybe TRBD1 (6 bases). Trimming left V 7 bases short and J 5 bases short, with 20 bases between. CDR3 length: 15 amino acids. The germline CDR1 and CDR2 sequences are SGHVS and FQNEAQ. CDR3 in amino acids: CASNPTGIVFETQYF. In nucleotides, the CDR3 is TGTGCCAGCAACCCAACAGGGATTGTTTTTGAGACCCAGTACTTC. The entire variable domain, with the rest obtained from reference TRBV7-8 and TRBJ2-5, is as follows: GAGVSQSPRYKVAKRGQDVALRCDPISGHVSLFWYQQALGQGPEFLTYFQNEAQLDKSGLPSDRFFAERPEGSVSTLKIQRTQQEDSAVYLCASNPTGIVFETQYFGPGTRLLVL.

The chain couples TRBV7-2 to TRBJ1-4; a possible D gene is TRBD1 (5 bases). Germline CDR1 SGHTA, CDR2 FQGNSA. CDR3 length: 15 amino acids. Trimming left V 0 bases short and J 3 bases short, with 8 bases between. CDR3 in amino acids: CASSLARQSNEKLFF. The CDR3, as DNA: TGTGCCAGCAGCTTAGCGAGACAGTCTAATGAAAAACTGTTTTTT.

The CDR3 here is CASSLGTGGQPQHF. The CDR3 bases are TGCGCCAGCAGCTTAGGGACAGGGGGGCAGCCCCAGCATTTT. The chain joins TRBV5-1 to TRBJ1-5; 11 bases align to TRBD1. Germline CDR1 SGHRS, CDR2 YFSETQ. After removal of 2 bases from V and 7 bases from J, the junction contained 2 bases not matched to a gene. The CDR3 spans 14 residues.

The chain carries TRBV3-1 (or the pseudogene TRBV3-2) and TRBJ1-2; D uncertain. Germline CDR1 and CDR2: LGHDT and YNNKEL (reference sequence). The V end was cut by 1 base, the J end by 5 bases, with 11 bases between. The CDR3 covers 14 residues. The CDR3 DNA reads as TGTGCCAGCAGCCAAGGGAGTGCCGGGTATGGCTACACCTTC. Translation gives CASSQGSAGYGYTF.

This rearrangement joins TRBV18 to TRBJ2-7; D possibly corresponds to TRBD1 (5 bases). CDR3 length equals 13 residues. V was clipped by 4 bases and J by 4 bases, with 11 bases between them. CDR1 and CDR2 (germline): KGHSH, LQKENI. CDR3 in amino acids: CASSQGPLYEQYF. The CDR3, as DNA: TGTGCCAGCTCACAGGGGCCCCTATACGAGCAGTACTTC.

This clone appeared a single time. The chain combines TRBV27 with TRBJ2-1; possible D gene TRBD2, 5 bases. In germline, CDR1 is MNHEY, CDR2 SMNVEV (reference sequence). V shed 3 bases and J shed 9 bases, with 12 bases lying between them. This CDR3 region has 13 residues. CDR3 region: CASSFRRVGEQFF. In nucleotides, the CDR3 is TGTGCCAGCAGTTTTAGGCGGGTTGGTGAGCAGTTCTTC.

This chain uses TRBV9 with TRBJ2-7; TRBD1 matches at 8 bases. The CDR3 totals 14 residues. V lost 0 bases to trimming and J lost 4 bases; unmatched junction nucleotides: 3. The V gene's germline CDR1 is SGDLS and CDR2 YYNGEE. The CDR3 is CASSVATGGYEQYF. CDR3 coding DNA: TGTGCCAGCAGCGTAGCAACAGGGGGTTACGAGCAGTACTTC.

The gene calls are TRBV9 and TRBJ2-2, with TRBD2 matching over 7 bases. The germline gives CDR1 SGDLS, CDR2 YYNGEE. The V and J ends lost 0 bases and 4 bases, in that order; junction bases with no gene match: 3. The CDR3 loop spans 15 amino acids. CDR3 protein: CASSVVSGGTGELFF. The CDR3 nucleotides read TGTGCCAGCAGCGTAGTGTCGGGGGGCACCGGGGAGCTGTTTTTT. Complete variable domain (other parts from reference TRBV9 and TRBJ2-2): DSGVTQTPKHLITATGQRVTLRCSPRSGDLSVYWYQQSLDQGLQFLIQYYNGEERAKGNILERFSAQQFPDLHSELNLSSLELGDSALYFCASSVVSGGTGELFFGEGSRLTVL.

In nucleotides, the CDR3 is TGTGCCAGCAGCCTCACAGGGGGAGATGGTCAGCCCCAGCATTTT. Its translation is CASSLTGGDGQPQHF. The chain has TRBV6-2 or TRBV6-3 and TRBJ1-5; TRBD1 matches at 8 bases. CDR1 and CDR2 (germline): MNHEY, SVGEGT. V dropped 6 bases and J dropped 6; count of bases not matched to a gene: 10. CDR3 size: 15 residues.

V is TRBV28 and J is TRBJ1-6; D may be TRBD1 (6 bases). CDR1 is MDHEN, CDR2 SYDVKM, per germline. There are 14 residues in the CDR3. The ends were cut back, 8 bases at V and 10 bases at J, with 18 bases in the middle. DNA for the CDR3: TGTGCCAGCCAAACAGAACAGGGCTGGTCACCCCTCCACTTT. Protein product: CASQTEQGWSPLHF.

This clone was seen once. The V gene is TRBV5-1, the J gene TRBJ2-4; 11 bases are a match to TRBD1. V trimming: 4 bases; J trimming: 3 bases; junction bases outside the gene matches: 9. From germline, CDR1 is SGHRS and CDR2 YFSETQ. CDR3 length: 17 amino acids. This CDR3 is CASSPGTGGLGKNIQYF. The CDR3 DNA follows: TGCGCCAGCAGCCCGGGGACAGGGGGGTTGGGCAAAAACATTCAGTACTTC.

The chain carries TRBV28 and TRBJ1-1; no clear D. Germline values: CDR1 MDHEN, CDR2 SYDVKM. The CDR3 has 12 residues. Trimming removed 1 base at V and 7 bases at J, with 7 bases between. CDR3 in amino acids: CASSLLSGEAFF. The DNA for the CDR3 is TGTGCCAGCAGTTTATTATCCGGTGAAGCTTTCTTT.

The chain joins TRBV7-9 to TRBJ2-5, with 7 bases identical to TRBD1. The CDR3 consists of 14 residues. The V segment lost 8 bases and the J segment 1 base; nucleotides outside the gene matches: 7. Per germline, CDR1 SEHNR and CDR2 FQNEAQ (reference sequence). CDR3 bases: TGTGCCAGCCTCGGGGACAGAATCCAAGAGACCCAGTACTTC. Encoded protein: CASLGDRIQETQYF. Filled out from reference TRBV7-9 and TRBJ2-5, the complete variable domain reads DTGVSQNPRHKITKRGQNVTFRCDPISEHNRLYWYRQTLGQGPEFLTYFQNEAQLEKSRLLSDRFSAERPKGSFSTLEIQRTEQGDSAMYLCASLGDRIQETQYFGPGTRLLVL.

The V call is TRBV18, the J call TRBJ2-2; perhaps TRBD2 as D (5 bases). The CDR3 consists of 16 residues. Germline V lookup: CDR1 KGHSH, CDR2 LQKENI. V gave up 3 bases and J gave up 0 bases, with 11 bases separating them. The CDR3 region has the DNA TGTGCCAGCTCACCTACGAGCGGCACGAACACCGGGGAGCTGTTTTTT. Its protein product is CASSPTSGTNTGELFF.

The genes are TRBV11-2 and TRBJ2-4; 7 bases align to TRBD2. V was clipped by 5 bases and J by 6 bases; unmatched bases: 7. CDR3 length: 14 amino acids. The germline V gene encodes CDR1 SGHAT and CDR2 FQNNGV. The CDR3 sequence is CASSPQIAGNIQYF. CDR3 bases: TGTGCCAGCAGCCCGCAGATAGCGGGAAACATTCAGTACTTC. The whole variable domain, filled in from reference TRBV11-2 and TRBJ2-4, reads EAGVAQSPRYKIIEKRQSVAFWCNPISGHATLYWYQQILGQGPKLLIQFQNNGVVDDSQLPKDRFSAERLKGVDSTLKIQPAKLEDSAVYLCASSPQIAGNIQYFGAGTRLSVL.

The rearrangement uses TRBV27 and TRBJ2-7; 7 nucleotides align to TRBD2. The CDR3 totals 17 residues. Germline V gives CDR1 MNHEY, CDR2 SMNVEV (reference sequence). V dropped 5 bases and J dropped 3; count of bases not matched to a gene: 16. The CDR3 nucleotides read TGTGCCAGCAGTCCACATCGGGGGGTAGCGGGCGACTACGAGCAGTACTTC. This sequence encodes CASSPHRGVAGDYEQYF.

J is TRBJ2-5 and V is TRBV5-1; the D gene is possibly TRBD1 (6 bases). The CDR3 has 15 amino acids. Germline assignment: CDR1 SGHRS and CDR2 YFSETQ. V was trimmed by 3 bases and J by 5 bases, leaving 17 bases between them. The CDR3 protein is CASSWGQVDRETQYF. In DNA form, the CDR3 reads TGCGCCAGCAGCTGGGGGCAGGTTGATCGGGAGACCCAGTACTTC.

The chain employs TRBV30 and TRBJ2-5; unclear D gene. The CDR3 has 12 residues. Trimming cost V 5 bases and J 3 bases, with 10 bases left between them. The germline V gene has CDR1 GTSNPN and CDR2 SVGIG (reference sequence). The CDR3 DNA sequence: TGTGCCTGGTTCCAGGCAAAAGAGACCCAGTACTTC. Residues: CAWFQAKETQYF. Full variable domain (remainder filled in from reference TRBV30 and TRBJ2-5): SQTIHQWPATLVQPVGSPLSLECTVEGTSNPNLYWYRQAAGRGLQLLFYSVGIGQISSEVPQNLSASRPQDRQFILSSKKLLLSDSGFYLCAWFQAKETQYFGPGTRLLVL.

Here the CDR3 DNA reads TGTGCCAGCAGCCCCGAAGTCAGTTCCAACTACGAGCAGTACTTC. Protein: CASSPEVSSNYEQYF. The rearrangement links TRBV5-4 to TRBJ2-7; D is unresolved. V gave up 4 bases and J gave up 3 bases, with 17 bases separating them. The CDR3 is 15 residues long. CDR1 and CDR2 (germline): SGHNT, YYREEE (reference sequence).

The CDR3 bases are TGTGCCACCAGGCCCGACTCGTACAATGAGCAGTTCTTC. Translating it yields CATRPDSYNEQFF. This chain uses TRBV24-1 with TRBJ2-1; no clear D. CDR3 length: 13 amino acids. V was pared by 7 bases and J by 4 bases, with 10 bases between. Germline lookup yields CDR1 KGHDR and CDR2 SFDVKD.

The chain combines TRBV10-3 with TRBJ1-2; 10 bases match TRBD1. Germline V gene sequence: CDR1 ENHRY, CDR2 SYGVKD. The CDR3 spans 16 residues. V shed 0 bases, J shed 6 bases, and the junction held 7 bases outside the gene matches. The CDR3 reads CAISESQWTGGDGYTF. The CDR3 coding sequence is TGTGCCATCAGTGAGTCCCAGTGGACAGGGGGAGATGGCTACACCTTC.

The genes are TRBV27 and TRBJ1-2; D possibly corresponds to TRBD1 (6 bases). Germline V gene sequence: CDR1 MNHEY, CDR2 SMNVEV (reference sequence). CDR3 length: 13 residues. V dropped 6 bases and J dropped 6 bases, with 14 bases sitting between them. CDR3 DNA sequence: TGTGCCAGCAGAGACAGGAATGTCGATGGCTACACCTTC. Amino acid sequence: CASRDRNVDGYTF.

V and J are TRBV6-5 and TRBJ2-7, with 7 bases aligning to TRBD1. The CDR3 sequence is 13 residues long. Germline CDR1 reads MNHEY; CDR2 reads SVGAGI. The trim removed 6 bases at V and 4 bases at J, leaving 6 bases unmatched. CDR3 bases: TGTGCCAGCAGGGCCCGGACAGGATACGAGCAGTACTTC. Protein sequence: CASRARTGYEQYF.

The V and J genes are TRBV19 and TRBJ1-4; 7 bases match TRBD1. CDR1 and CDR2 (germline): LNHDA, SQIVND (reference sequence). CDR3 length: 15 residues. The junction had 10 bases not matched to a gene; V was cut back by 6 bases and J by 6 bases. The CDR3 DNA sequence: TGTGCCAGTAGCTTGCCGGGACAGTCACATGAAAAACTGTTTTTT. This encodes CASSLPGQSHEKLFF.

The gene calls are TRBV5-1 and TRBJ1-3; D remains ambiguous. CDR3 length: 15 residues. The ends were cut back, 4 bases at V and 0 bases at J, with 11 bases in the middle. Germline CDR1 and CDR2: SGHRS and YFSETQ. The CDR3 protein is CASSPPFSSGNTIYF. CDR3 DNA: TGCGCCAGCAGCCCACCGTTTAGCTCTGGAAACACCATATATTTT.

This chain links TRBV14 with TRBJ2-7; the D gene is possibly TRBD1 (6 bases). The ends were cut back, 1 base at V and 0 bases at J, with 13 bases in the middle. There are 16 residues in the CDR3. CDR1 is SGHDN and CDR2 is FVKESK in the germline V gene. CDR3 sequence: CASSQASRGNSYEQYF. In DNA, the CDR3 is TGTGCCAGCAGCCAAGCAAGCAGGGGAAACTCCTACGAGCAGTACTTC.